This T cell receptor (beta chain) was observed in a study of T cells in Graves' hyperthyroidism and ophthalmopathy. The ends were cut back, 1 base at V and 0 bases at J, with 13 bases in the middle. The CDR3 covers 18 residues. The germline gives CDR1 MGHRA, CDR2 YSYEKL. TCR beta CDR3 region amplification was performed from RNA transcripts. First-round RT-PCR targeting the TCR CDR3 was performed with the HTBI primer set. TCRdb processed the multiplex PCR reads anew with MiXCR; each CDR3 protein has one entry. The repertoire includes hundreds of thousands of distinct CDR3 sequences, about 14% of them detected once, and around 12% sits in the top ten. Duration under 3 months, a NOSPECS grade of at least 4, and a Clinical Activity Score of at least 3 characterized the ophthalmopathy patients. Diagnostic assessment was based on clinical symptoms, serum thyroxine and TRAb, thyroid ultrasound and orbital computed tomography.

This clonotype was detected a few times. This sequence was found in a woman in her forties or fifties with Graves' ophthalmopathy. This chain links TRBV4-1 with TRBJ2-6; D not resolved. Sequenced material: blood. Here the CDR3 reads CASSQVSNRVSGANVLTF. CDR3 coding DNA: TGCGCCAGCAGCCAAGTGTCAAATAGAGTCTCTGGGGCCAACGTCCTGACTTTC.